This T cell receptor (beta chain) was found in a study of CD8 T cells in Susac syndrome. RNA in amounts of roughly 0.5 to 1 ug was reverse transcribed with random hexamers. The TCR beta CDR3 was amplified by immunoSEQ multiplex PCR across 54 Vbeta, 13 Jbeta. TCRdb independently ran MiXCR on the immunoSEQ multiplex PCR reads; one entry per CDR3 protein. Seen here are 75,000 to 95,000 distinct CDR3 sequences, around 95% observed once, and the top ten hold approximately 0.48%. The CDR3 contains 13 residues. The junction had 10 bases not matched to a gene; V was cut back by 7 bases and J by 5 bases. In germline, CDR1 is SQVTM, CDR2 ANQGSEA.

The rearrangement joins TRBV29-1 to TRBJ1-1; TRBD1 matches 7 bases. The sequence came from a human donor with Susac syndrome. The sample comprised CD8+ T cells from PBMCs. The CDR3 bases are TGCAGCGCCATAAAGGGACAGTTTACTGAAGCTTTCTTT. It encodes CSAIKGQFTEAFF.